Detailed here is one T cell receptor (beta chain). Its antigen is not identified. The data originate from a study of T-cell memory formation after mild COVID-19. On the study more broadly: TCR clusters were largely donor specific.

Trimming stripped 5 bases from V and 11 bases from J, with 12 bases between. The CDR3 is made up of 11 amino acids. Germline V lookup: CDR1 SGHTA, CDR2 FQGTGA. After 5'RACE with constant-segment primers, TCR alpha and TCR beta cDNA libraries carrying sample barcodes and UMIs were obtained. TCRdb re-called the 5' RACE reads with MiXCR, one entry per CDR3 protein. The data hold roughly 130,000 distinct CDR3 sequences, with around 15% observed a single time. Study-level results: Day 15 to 85 contracting clones showed balanced CD4/CD8; later expanders leaned CD4+. Whether second-wave clones peaking at day 37 were SARS-CoV-2 specific went unconfirmed.

This chain links TRBV7-3 with TRBJ1-1, with D unresolved. Sequencing was carried out using PBMCs or a T cell subset sorted from them (not recorded which). The TCR originated in a man between 18 and 35 years old who had mild COVID-19 (a few samples of this study predate the infection). Cell type and time point are not known. The CDR3, as DNA: TGTGCCAGCAGCGCGGGAGATGTGGCTTTCTTT. Its protein product is CASSAGDVAFF.